This paragraph covers one T cell receptor beta chain sequence. The data were obtained in a study of blood T cell repertoires in COVID-19. Study information: Acute-phase and convalescent COVID-19 samples originated in the United States, Italy and Spain. T cells, B-cell-depleted T cells, or PBMCs supplied cDNA or gDNA.

Only in-frame clones appear in the TCRdb table, and some are missing; sequencing was by immunoSEQ multiplex PCR. Of about 160,000 clones detected, roughly 84% appear once; the ten largest clones hold roughly 9.2%. The germline V gene encodes CDR1 MNHEY and CDR2 SVGEGT. V trimming: 6 bases; J trimming: 1 base; junction bases outside the gene matches: 7. This CDR3 spans 17 amino acids. The specimen was peripheral blood. This receptor was identified in an elderly woman with active or convalescent COVID-19. The rearrangement links TRBV6-2 or TRBV6-3 to TRBJ1-6, with 9 nucleotides matching TRBD1. CDR3 residues: CASSSGTGMSYNSPLHF. The CDR3 DNA sequence: TGTGCCAGCAGCTCCGGGACAGGGATGTCCTATAATTCACCCCTCCACTTT.